The 20 T cell receptor beta chains given below trace back to one sample, sequenced in a study of human T cells and chemical hapten exposure. TCRdb itself ran the RACE reads through MiXCR, one entry per CDR3 protein. This sample has roughly 120,000 distinct CDR3 sequences, with roughly 9% found just once. Indicated time point: healthy volunteer bleed at 2 weeks. Unfractionated whole blood was the source from which total RNA was extracted. The sample comprised whole blood. These receptors were obtained from a male donor in good health. Some clones in this sample may be carry-over from other donors' samples.

This clonotype was seen more than once but under ten times. The chain links TRBV7-9 to TRBJ2-7; 11 nucleotides align to TRBD2. The V gene's germline CDR1 is SEHNR and CDR2 FQNEAQ (reference sequence). V was clipped by 2 bases and J by 6 bases; unmatched bases: 3. This CDR3 comprises 14 residues. This chain's CDR3 is CASSLTGLAGEQYF. The CDR3 nucleotides read TGTGCCAGCAGCTTAACCGGACTAGCGGGCGAGCAGTACTTC.

This clonotype came up many times. This chain joins TRBV7-8 and TRBJ2-7; D call uncertain. The germline CDR1 and CDR2 sequences are SGHVS and FQNEAQ. The CDR3 is 17 amino acids. The V end lost 2 bases, the J end lost 3 bases, and 20 bases lay between the germline ends. DNA of the CDR3: TGTGCCAGCAGCTTATCAAGGGCCATTGGTGATTACTACGAGCAGTACTTC. Its protein is CASSLSRAIGDYYEQYF.

This clonotype has ten or more counts. The V and J genes are TRBV10-3 and TRBJ1-1, with no clear D. V lost 5 bases, J lost 0 bases, and 10 bases lay in between. The CDR3 runs 14 residues. Germline V gives CDR1 ENHRY, CDR2 SYGVKD. CDR3 DNA sequence: TGTGCCATCAGTAACTTTACCATGAACACTGAAGCTTTCTTT. Translation gives CAISNFTMNTEAFF.

The CDR3 region is CASSSPQREGPYEQYF. The CDR3 coding sequence is TGTGCCAGCAGCTCGCCACAGCGGGAGGGGCCCTACGAGCAGTACTTC. The chain is built from TRBV7-9 and TRBJ2-7; 10 bases agree with TRBD2. V shed 4 bases and J 2 bases; nucleotides not matched to a gene: 8. CDR1 is SEHNR, CDR2 FQNEAQ, per germline (reference sequence). CDR3 length: 16 amino acids. Using reference TRBV7-9 and TRBJ2-7 for the parts outside the CDR3, the full variable domain is DTGVSQNPRHKITKRGQNVTFRCDPISEHNRLYWYRQTLGQGPEFLTYFQNEAQLEKSRLLSDRFSAERPKGSFSTLEIQRTEQGDSAMYLCASSSPQREGPYEQYFGPGTRLTVT.

The rearrangement links TRBV19 to TRBJ2-5; 8 nucleotides agree with TRBD2. The junction had 8 bases not matched to a gene; V was cut back by 6 bases and J by 2 bases. The CDR3 has 15 amino acids. CDR1 is LNHDA, CDR2 SQIVND, per germline (reference sequence). CDR3 in DNA: TGTGCCAGTAGAGCTACGGGGGGGTTTCAAGAGACCCAGTACTTC. Its protein product is CASRATGGFQETQYF.

This clonotype was seen at least ten times. The chain employs TRBV18 and TRBJ2-3, with D perhaps matching TRBD2 (6 bases). Germline V gene data show CDR1 as KGHSH and CDR2 as LQKENI. The CDR3 consists of 14 residues. Between the trimmed V and J ends, which lost 5 bases and 4 bases, there was a span of 13 bases. In DNA, the CDR3 is TGTGCCAGCTCAGAAAACGGCGGGGCAGATACGCAGTATTTT. Protein: CASSENGGADTQYF.

This clonotype was observed many times. V and J are TRBV5-1 and TRBJ2-3, with 10 bases matching TRBD1. This CDR3 contains 16 residues. Germline V gene sequence: CDR1 SGHRS, CDR2 YFSETQ. V was pared by 1 base and J by 2 bases, with 4 bases of the junction left unmatched. CDR3: CASSLRTGGYTDTQYF. The CDR3 bases are TGCGCCAGCAGCTTGAGGACAGGGGGTTACACAGATACGCAGTATTTT. The variable domain in full, with the rest retrieved from reference TRBV5-1 and TRBJ2-3, is KAGVTQTPRYLIKTRGQQVTLSCSPISGHRSVSWYQQTPGQGLQFLFEYFSETQRNKGNFPGRFSGRQFSNSRSEMNVSTLELGDSALYLCASSLRTGGYTDTQYFGPGTRLTVL.

The chain joins TRBV29-1 to TRBJ1-1, with 7 bases identical to TRBD1. With V trimmed by 7 bases and J by 0 bases, 11 bases remained unmatched. Germline V gives CDR1 SQVTM, CDR2 ANQGSEA. The CDR3 is made up of 15 amino acids. The CDR3 spells CSAEWGTELNTEAFF. The CDR3, as DNA: TGCAGCGCCGAGTGGGGGACAGAGTTGAACACTGAAGCTTTCTTT.

V is TRBV10-2 and J is TRBJ2-5; D possibly corresponds to TRBD2 (6 bases). Trimming cost V 8 bases and J 4 bases, with 8 bases left between them. The germline V gene has CDR1 WSHSY and CDR2 SAAADI. The CDR3 contains 11 residues. CDR3 sequence (DNA): TGCGCCAGCCTGGGAGGAGAGACCCAGTACTTC. Translated: CASLGGETQYF.

The rearrangement links TRBV9 to TRBJ2-7; 7 positions agree with TRBD1. The germline CDR1 and CDR2 sequences are SGDLS and YYNGEE. Trimming cost V 3 bases and J 2 bases; bases outside gene matches: 5. The CDR3 has 14 residues. The CDR3 loop is CASSGRDRAYEQYF. CDR3 DNA sequence: TGTGCCAGCAGCGGACGGGACAGAGCCTACGAGCAGTACTTC.

The sample holds a few counts of this clonotype. The chain links TRBV3-1 to TRBJ2-3, with D perhaps given as TRBD1 or TRBD2 (5 bases each). V dropped 4 bases and J dropped 5 bases, with 13 bases sitting between them. Germline values: CDR1 LGHDT, CDR2 YNNKEL (reference sequence). This CDR3 is built from 14 residues. The CDR3 DNA sequence: TGTGCCAGCAGCCCCCAACCGAGGGGAGATACGCAGTATTTT. This encodes CASSPQPRGDTQYF.

This chain joins TRBV4-3 and TRBJ2-1; a weak D match, TRBD1 (6 bases). Trimming cost V 4 bases and J 8 bases, with 27 bases left between them. The germline gives CDR1 LGHNA, CDR2 YSLEER. This CDR3 region has 18 residues. For the CDR3, the DNA is TGCGCCAGCAGCCGATCCCCCAGGGAACAGGGAAGTCCGGATGAGCAGTTCTTC. Translation: CASSRSPREQGSPDEQFF.

This clonotype was seen repeatedly, ten times or more. The J gene is TRBJ2-2, the V gene TRBV6-4; D uncertain. Germline assignment: CDR1 MRHNA and CDR2 SNTAGT. V lost 3 bases, J lost 5 bases, and 7 bases lay in between. The CDR3 runs 13 residues. CDR3 DNA sequence: TGTGCCAGCAGTGAGAAAGAAACCGGGGAGCTGTTTTTT. It yields the protein CASSEKETGELFF.

The V and J genes are TRBV12-3 or TRBV12-4 and TRBJ2-7; D perhaps matches TRBD1 (5 bases). The V end lost 5 bases, the J end lost 5 bases, and 10 bases lay between the germline ends. This CDR3 has 12 residues. CDR3 DNA sequence: TGTGCCAGCAGTGACAGTTCTCACGAGCAGTACTTC. Translating it yields CASSDSSHEQYF.

This clonotype was recorded a few times. The chain carries TRBV6-1 and TRBJ2-7; weak D call: TRBD1 (7 bases). The CDR3 has 15 amino acids. In germline, CDR1 is MNHNS, CDR2 SASEGT. V was clipped by 0 bases and J by 3 bases, with 12 bases between them. DNA for the CDR3: TGTGCCAGCAGTGAAGCGGAGGGGGCGAACTACGAGCAGTACTTC. Translation: CASSEAEGANYEQYF.

The V and J genes are TRBV6-2 or TRBV6-3 and TRBJ2-7; D might be TRBD2 (5 bases). Germline V gene lookup returns CDR1 MNHEY and CDR2 SVGEGT. V was clipped by 3 bases and J by 2 bases, with 14 bases between them. This CDR3 spans 15 amino acids. Here the CDR3 reads CASSYLGELTYEQYF. The CDR3 DNA follows: TGTGCCAGCAGTTATCTCGGGGAGTTAACCTACGAGCAGTACTTC.

This clonotype was recorded many times. V is TRBV5-1 and J is TRBJ2-7, with TRBD1 matching 10 bases. The CDR3 contains 15 residues. CDR1 is SGHRS and CDR2 is YFSETQ in the germline V gene. The V gene end was trimmed by 7 bases and the J gene end by 1 base; junction bases not matched to a gene: 8. The CDR3 loop is CASGLKDRGSYEQYF. CDR3 nucleotides: TGCGCCAGCGGATTGAAGGACAGGGGGTCCTACGAGCAGTACTTC.

This clonotype was detected only a few times. The chain is built from TRBV3-1 and TRBJ2-1; D not certain. The germline V and J ends were trimmed by 5 bases and 8 bases, with 13 bases remaining between them. CDR3 size: 13 residues. In germline, CDR1 is LGHDT, CDR2 YNNKEL (reference sequence). The chain's CDR3 is CASSAEGLHEQFF. CDR3 in DNA: TGTGCCAGCAGCGCCGAAGGGTTACATGAGCAGTTCTTC.

At least ten counts were recorded for this clonotype. The rearrangement joins TRBV27 to TRBJ1-1; weak D call: TRBD1 (5 bases). Germline CDR1 is MNHEY and CDR2 is SMNVEV (reference sequence). Trimming shortened V by 6 bases and J by 0 bases, and 8 bases separated the two germline ends. The CDR3 consists of 13 residues. This CDR3 reads CASRRGMNTEAFF. The CDR3 coding sequence is TGTGCCAGCAGGCGGGGCATGAACACTGAAGCTTTCTTT.

This clonotype was seen only a few times. V gene TRBV28 combines with J gene TRBJ2-2; D is perhaps TRBD1 (6 bases). Germline V gives CDR1 MDHEN, CDR2 SYDVKM. CDR3 length: 13 amino acids. The ends were cut back, 6 bases at V and 3 bases at J, with 8 bases in the middle. CDR3 residues: CASSTGHTGELFF. CDR3 bases: TGTGCCAGCAGCACAGGGCACACCGGGGAGCTGTTTTTT.